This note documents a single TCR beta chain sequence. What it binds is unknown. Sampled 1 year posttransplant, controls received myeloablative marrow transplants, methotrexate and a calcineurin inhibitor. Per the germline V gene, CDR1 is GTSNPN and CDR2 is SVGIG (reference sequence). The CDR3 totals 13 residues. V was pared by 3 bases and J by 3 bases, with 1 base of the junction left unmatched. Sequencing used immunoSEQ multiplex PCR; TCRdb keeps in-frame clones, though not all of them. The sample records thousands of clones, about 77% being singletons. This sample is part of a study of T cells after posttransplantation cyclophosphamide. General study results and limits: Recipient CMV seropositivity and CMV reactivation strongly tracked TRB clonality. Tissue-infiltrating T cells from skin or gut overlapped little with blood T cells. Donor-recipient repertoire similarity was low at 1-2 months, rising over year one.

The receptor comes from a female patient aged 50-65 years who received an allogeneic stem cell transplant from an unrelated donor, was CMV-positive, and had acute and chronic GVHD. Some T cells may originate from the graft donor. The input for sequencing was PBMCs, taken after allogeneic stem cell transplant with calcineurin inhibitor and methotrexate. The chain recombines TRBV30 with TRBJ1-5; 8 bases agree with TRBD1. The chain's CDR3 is CAWSRGPNQPQHF. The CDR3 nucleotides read TGTGCCTGGAGCAGGGGGCCCAATCAGCCCCAGCATTTT.